A single sample is the source of the 8 T cell receptor beta chains below, sequenced in a study of radiation and T cells in renal cell carcinoma. Time point in this sample: baseline pretreatment blood. Treatment noted: 15 Gy SBRT to primary tumor, nephrectomy 4 weeks later. TCRdb keeps only in-frame clones here, not all; method: immunoSEQ multiplex PCR. The sample has about 91,000 clones, approximately 80% seen once. The specimen comprised blood, sampled from a patient whose treatment included radiotherapy and nephrectomy. The source is a man aged 60 to 69 with renal cell carcinoma.

This sequence joins TRBV10-2 and TRBJ2-2; tentative D call: TRBD1 (5 bases). The CDR3 runs to 14 residues. CDR1 is WSHSY and CDR2 is SAAADI in the germline V gene. Trimming shortened V by 8 bases and J by 1 base, and 11 bases separated the two germline ends. The CDR3: CASRDRKNTGELFF. In DNA form, the CDR3 reads TGCGCCAGCCGAGACAGAAAGAACACCGGGGAGCTGTTTTTT.

The rearrangement uses TRBV7-9 and TRBJ2-7; possible D gene TRBD1, 6 bases. The CDR3 is 14 residues long. Looked up from germline, CDR1 is SEHNR and CDR2 is FQNEAQ (reference sequence). Trimming removed 4 bases from V and 7 bases from J, with 17 bases in between. CDR3 loop: CASSSHREIREQYF. Here the CDR3 DNA reads TGTGCCAGCAGCTCACACAGGGAAATCAGAGAGCAGTACTTC.

V and J are TRBV4-2 and TRBJ2-3; 8 positions agree with TRBD2. Losses at the gene ends were 3 bases for V and 0 bases for J; bases not matched to a gene: 5. Per the germline V gene, CDR1 is LGHNA and CDR2 is YNFKEQ. The CDR3 has 16 amino acids. The CDR3 bases are TGTGCCAGCAGCCATGGGGCTAGCGGGAGCACAGATACGCAGTATTTT. This codes for CASSHGASGSTDTQYF.

This clone was seen repeatedly, ten times or more. V usage is TRBV5-4 and J usage is TRBJ1-4; D not certain. The CDR3 sequence is 15 residues long. From germline, CDR1 is SGHNT and CDR2 YYREEE (reference sequence). Trimming took off 3 bases at V and 4 bases at J, with 13 bases between the two ends. The chain's CDR3 is CASSSKSGNNEKLFF. In DNA, the CDR3 is TGTGCCAGCAGCTCGAAATCGGGGAATAATGAAAAACTGTTTTTT. The entire variable domain, with the rest obtained from reference TRBV5-4 and TRBJ1-4, is as follows: ETGVTQSPTHLIKTRGQQVTLRCSSQSGHNTVSWYQQALGQGPQFIFQYYREEENGRGNFPPRFSGLQFPNYSSELNVNALELDDSALYLCASSSKSGNNEKLFFGSGTQLSVL.

V and J are TRBV6-1 and TRBJ2-3; 11 bases line up with TRBD2. Germline V gene sequence: CDR1 MNHNS, CDR2 SASEGT. Germline trimming cut 8 bases from V and 1 base from J; bases unmatched to any gene: 5. There are 15 residues in the CDR3. The CDR3 spells CASWRGLAGTDTQYF. The CDR3 DNA reads TGTGCCAGCTGGAGGGGACTAGCGGGCACAGATACGCAGTATTTT.

This clone was counted ten times or more. This chain links TRBV29-1 with TRBJ1-2, with D possibly being TRBD1 (6 bases). Germline V lookup: CDR1 SQVTM, CDR2 ANQGSEA. The CDR3 runs 16 residues. Trimming took off 2 bases at V and 4 bases at J, with 20 bases between the two ends. The CDR3 sequence is CSVETFPSQGSYGYTF. The CDR3 nucleotides read TGCAGCGTTGAAACGTTCCCCTCCCAGGGGAGCTATGGCTACACCTTC.

This sequence joins TRBV5-1 and TRBJ2-7, with 12 positions matching TRBD2. CDR1 and CDR2 from the germline V gene are SGHRS and YFSETQ. V trimming: 6 bases; J trimming: 1 base; junction bases outside the gene matches: 11. The CDR3 has 17 residues. The CDR3 here is CASKNSPTSGSSYEQYF. As DNA, the CDR3 is TGCGCCAGCAAAAACTCCCCGACTAGCGGGAGTTCCTACGAGCAGTACTTC.

This chain connects TRBV6-6 to TRBJ2-7; possible D gene TRBD1, 6 bases. The CDR3 has 16 amino acids. The germline V and J ends were trimmed by 0 bases and 0 bases, with 12 bases remaining between them. Germline V gene sequence: CDR1 MNHNY, CDR2 SVGAGI (reference sequence). CDR3 coding DNA: TGTGCCAGCAGTTACTCTAGGCAGGGGAGCTCCTACGAGCAGTACTTC. Its protein is CASSYSRQGSSYEQYF.